This T cell receptor beta chain was sequenced in a study of identical twins' blood T cells. MiXCR was run by TCRdb on the 5' RACE reads, yielding one entry per CDR3 protein. The repertoire includes 400,000 or so distinct CDR3 sequences, about 28% of them detected once, and about 6% sits in the top ten. The CDR3 length is 13 residues. Germline CDR1 reads SEHNR; CDR2 reads FQNEAQ (reference sequence). V shed 7 bases and J shed 1 base, with 9 bases lying between them. This chain uses TRBV7-9 with TRBJ2-3; D gene uncertain. This receptor was obtained from a woman aged 18-49 years in good health. Sequencing was performed on PBMCs. The CDR3 region is CASNLTGTDTQYF. In DNA, the CDR3 is TGTGCCAGCAACCTCACCGGCACAGATACGCAGTATTTT.